The 10 T cell receptor beta chains below were found in one sample sequenced in a study of blood T cell repertoires in COVID-19. This table comes from immunoSEQ multiplex PCR, and its TCRdb copy is limited to in-frame clones, with some not included. Of about 130,000 clones listed, roughly 72% are singletons. Input material: peripheral blood. Receptors were obtained from a man aged 60 to 75 with acute or convalescent COVID-19.

This rearrangement joins TRBV12-1 to TRBJ2-1; the DNA was not compared with TRBD2, the D call given in the table. TRBV12-1 is described as a pseudogene. The CDR3 runs 18 residues. CDR3 region: CASSFAGLAGGRYNEQFF. The CDR3 DNA sequence: TGTGCCAGCAGCTTTGCGGGACTAGCGGGGGGGAGGTACAATGAGCAGTTCTTC.

The chain has TRBV28 and TRBJ2-1; 9 bases are a match to TRBD1. The junction had 9 bases not matched to a gene; V was cut back by 8 bases and J by 4 bases. Germline V gene data show CDR1 as MDHEN and CDR2 as SYDVKM. CDR3 length: 15 residues. This chain's CDR3 is CASAQDRGVYNEQFF. Here the CDR3 DNA reads TGTGCCAGCGCGCAGGACAGGGGAGTGTACAATGAGCAGTTCTTC.

The CDR3 nucleotides are TGTGCCAGCAGCACACGGGTAGAGGGATCTTACGAGCAGTACTTC. Amino acids: CASSTRVEGSYEQYF. The chain recombines TRBV28 with TRBJ2-7, with a possible D match to TRBD2 (5 bases). CDR3 length: 15 residues. V was trimmed by 6 bases and J by 4 bases, leaving 19 bases between them. Germline assignment: CDR1 MDHEN and CDR2 SYDVKM. Together with reference TRBV28 and TRBJ2-7, the CDR3 gives the full variable domain: DVKVTQSSRYLVKRTGEKVFLECVQDMDHENMFWYRQDPGLGLRLIYFSYDVKMKEKGDIPEGYSVSREKKERFSLILESASTNQTSMYLCASSTRVEGSYEQYFGPGTRLTVT.

The chain recombines TRBV10-1 with TRBJ2-1; 8 bases are a match to TRBD2. CDR1 WNHNN and CDR2 SYGVQD come from the germline V gene (reference sequence). Trimming removed 3 bases from V and 8 bases from J; junction bases left unmatched: 12. The CDR3 length is 16 residues. This chain's CDR3 is CASSDPSGSGWDEQFF. Written as DNA, the CDR3 is TGCGCCAGCAGTGACCCCAGCGGGAGTGGTTGGGATGAGCAGTTCTTC.

This clone was counted between two and nine times. The chain carries TRBV6-5 and TRBJ2-7; tentatively, D is TRBD2 (6 bases). With 2 bases removed from V and 4 bases from J, the gap between germline ends came to 18 bases. Germline V lookup: CDR1 MNHEY, CDR2 SVGAGI. This CDR3 has 16 amino acids. The CDR3, as DNA: TGTGCCAGCAGTTACAGCACGGGAGCGTCACATTACGAGCAGTACTTC. Amino acids: CASSYSTGASHYEQYF.

This chain links TRBV5-1 with TRBJ2-3; 7 nucleotides align to TRBD1. This CDR3 has 14 residues. V lost 6 bases, J lost 2 bases, and 6 bases stayed unmatched. Germline lookup yields CDR1 SGHRS and CDR2 YFSETQ. The CDR3 loop reads CASNPGQLTDTQYF. The CDR3 DNA sequence: TGCGCCAGCAATCCGGGACAGCTCACAGATACGCAGTATTTT.

The J gene is TRBJ2-4, the V gene TRBV4-1; 9 nucleotides agree with TRBD1. The CDR3 is 17 residues long. V was pared by 2 bases and J by 1 base, with 6 bases of the junction left unmatched. Germline CDR1 MGHRA, CDR2 YSYEKL. CDR3 region: CASSQLQGAGAKNIQYF. The CDR3 DNA sequence: TGCGCCAGCAGCCAACTACAGGGGGCTGGGGCCAAAAACATTCAGTACTTC.

The table lists this clone with a few counts. The chain combines TRBV11-2 with TRBJ1-5; 9 nucleotides match TRBD1. This CDR3 comprises 14 residues. Per germline, CDR1 SGHAT and CDR2 FQNNGV. J lost 4 bases, V lost 5 bases, and 3 bases had no gene match. This CDR3 reads CASSPGTGNQPQHF. The CDR3 bases are TGTGCCAGCAGCCCTGGGACAGGGAATCAGCCCCAGCATTTT.

This clone occurred a few times. V usage is TRBV18 and J usage is TRBJ2-7; D call uncertain. The CDR3 sequence is 12 residues long. Germline lookup yields CDR1 KGHSH and CDR2 LQKENI. Trimming cost V 2 bases and J 6 bases, with 8 bases left between them. This CDR3 reads CASSPEAFEQYF. The CDR3 region has the DNA TGTGCCAGCTCACCAGAGGCCTTCGAGCAGTACTTC.

This sequence joins TRBV2 and TRBJ1-5, with 7 bases matching TRBD1. V was clipped by 1 base and J by 5 bases; unmatched bases: 5. This CDR3 contains 15 residues. Germline V CDR1 and CDR2: SNHLY, FYNNEI. The chain's CDR3 is CASSEGDRAHQPQHF. CDR3 DNA sequence: TGTGCCAGCAGTGAAGGAGACAGGGCCCATCAGCCCCAGCATTTT.